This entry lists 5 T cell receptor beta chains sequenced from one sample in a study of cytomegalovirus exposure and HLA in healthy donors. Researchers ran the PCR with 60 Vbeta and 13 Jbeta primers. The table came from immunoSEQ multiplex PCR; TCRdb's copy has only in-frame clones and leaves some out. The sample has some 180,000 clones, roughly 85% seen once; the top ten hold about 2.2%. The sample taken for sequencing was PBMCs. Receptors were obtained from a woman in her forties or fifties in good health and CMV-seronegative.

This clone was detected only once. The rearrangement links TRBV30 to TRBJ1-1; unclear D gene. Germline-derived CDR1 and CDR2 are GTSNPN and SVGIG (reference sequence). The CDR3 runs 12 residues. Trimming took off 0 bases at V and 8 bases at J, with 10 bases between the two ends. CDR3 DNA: TGTGCCTGGAGTGTAAGCGGCCCCGAAGCTTTCTTT. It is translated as CAWSVSGPEAFF. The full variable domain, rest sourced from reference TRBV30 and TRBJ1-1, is SQTIHQWPATLVQPVGSPLSLECTVEGTSNPNLYWYRQAAGRGLQLLFYSVGIGQISSEVPQNLSASRPQDRQFILSSKKLLLSDSGFYLCAWSVSGPEAFFGQGTRLTVV.

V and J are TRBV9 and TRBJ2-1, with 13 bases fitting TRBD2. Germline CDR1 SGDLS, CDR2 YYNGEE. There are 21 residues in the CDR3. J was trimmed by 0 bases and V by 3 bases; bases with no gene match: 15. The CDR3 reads CASSAETSGRTFTHSYNEQFF. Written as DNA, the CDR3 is TGTGCCAGCAGCGCCGAGACTAGCGGGAGGACTTTTACACACTCCTACAATGAGCAGTTCTTC. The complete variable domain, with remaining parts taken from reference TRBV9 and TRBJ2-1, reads DSGVTQTPKHLITATGQRVTLRCSPRSGDLSVYWYQQSLDQGLQFLIQYYNGEERAKGNILERFSAQQFPDLHSELNLSSLELGDSALYFCASSAETSGRTFTHSYNEQFFGPGTRLTVL.

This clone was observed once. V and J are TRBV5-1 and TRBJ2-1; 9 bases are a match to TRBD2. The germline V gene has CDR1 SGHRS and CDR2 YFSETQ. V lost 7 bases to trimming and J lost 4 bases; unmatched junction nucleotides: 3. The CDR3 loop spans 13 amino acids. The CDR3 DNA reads TGCGCCAGCCGACTAGCGGATTACAATGAGCAGTTCTTC. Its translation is CASRLADYNEQFF.

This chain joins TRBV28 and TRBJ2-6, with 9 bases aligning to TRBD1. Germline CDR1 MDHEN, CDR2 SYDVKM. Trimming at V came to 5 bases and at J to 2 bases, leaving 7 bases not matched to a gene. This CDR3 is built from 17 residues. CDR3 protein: CASSPQQGAAGANVLTF. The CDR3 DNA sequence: TGTGCCAGCAGTCCGCAACAGGGGGCGGCTGGGGCCAACGTCCTGACTTTC.

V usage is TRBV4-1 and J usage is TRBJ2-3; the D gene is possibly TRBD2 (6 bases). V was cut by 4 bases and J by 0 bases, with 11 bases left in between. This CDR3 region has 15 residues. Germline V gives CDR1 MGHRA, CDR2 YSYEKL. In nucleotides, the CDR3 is TGCGCCAGCAGCCCTTCCGGGACTAGCACAGATACGCAGTATTTT. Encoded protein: CASSPSGTSTDTQYF.